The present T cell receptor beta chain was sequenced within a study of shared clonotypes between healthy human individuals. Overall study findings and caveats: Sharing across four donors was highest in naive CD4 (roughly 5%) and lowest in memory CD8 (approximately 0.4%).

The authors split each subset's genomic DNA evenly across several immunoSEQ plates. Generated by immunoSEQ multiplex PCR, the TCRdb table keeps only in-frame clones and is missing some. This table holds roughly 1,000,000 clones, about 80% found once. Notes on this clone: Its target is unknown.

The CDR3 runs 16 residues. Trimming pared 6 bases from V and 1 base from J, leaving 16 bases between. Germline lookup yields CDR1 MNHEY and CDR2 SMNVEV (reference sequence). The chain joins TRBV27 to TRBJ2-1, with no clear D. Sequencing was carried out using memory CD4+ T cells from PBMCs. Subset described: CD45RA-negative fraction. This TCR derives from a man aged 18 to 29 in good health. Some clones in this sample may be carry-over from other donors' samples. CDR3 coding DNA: TGTGCCAGCAGCCGACTGGGGATGCAGTCCTACAATGAGCAGTTCTTC. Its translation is CASSRLGMQSYNEQFF.